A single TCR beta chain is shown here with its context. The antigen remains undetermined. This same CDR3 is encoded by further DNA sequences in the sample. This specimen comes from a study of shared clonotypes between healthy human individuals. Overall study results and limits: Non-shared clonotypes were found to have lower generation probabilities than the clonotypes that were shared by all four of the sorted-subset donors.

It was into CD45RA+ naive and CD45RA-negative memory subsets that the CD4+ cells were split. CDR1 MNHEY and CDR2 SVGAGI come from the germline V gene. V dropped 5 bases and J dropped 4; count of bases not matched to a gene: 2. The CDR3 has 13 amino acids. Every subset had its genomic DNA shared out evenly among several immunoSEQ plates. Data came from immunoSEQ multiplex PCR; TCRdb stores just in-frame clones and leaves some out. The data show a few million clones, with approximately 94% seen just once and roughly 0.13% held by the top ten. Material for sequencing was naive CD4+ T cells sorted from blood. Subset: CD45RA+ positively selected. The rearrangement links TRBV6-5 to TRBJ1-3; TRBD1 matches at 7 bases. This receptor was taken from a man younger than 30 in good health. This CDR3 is CASSRTGGNTIYF. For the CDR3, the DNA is TGTGCCAGCAGTAGGACAGGAGGAAACACCATATATTTT.